This TCR beta chain originates from a study of shared clonotypes between healthy human individuals. Methods used by the authors: From ImmunoSEQ came sequences covering only the junction and carrying no quality scores, so filtering differed. Clones were sequenced by immunoSEQ multiplex PCR, and TCRdb holds only the in-frame ones, with some missing. V and J calls and clone size are as listed in that table; D and trimming were resolved from the DNA. The table has around 700,000 clones, about 92% seen once. With V trimmed by 2 bases and J by 6 bases, 4 bases remained unmatched. The CDR3 spans 13 residues. CDR1 and CDR2 (germline): MGHRA, YSYEKL. Terminally differentiated effector memory CD45RA+ cells were excluded by CCR7 positive selection of CD45RO-negative cells.

The chain combines TRBV4-1 with TRBJ2-7; the match to TRBD2 covers 7 bases. The sample comprised naive CD8+ T cells sorted from blood. This sequence originates from a man aged 25 to 40 in good health. In DNA, the CDR3 is TGCGCCAGCAGCCAAAGGGAGGGCAGCGAGCAGTACTTC. Residues: CASSQREGSEQYF.